A selection of T cell receptor beta chains follows, all from one sample in a study of control samples from healthy donors and cancer patients. Produced via immunoSEQ multiplex PCR; TCRdb's table is partial and in-frame only. The sample lists roughly 200,000 clones, about 95% occurring once. Sample: blood. All receptors come from a man between 45 and 60 years old in good health. CDR3s include the opening cysteine and the closing phenylalanine or tryptophan. A D gene is named only where the DNA matches it firmly. A clone size is listed for some rows: how often the clone was seen (once, few, many), or a class if it is expanded.

len	v_gene	j_gene	d_gene	abundance	CDR3nt	CDR3aa
16	TRBV3-1/TRBV3-2	TRBJ2-2	NA	NA	TGTGCCAGCAGCCGGGACGTGAATTCGAACACCGGGGAGCTGTTTTTT	CASSRDVNSNTGELFF
15	TRBV7-2	TRBJ2-3	NA	NA	TGTGCCAGCAGCCCCCGGCTCCCTTGGGGAGATACGCAGTATTTT	CASSPRLPWGDTQYF
15	TRBV7-9	TRBJ1-1	NA	NA	TGTGCCAGCAGCTTCCCCCAGGGTTTGGACACTGAAGCTTTCTTT	CASSFPQGLDTEAFF
16	TRBV15	TRBJ2-3	NA	NA	TGTGCCACCAGCAGAGATCGACGGGGGGCTTCAGATACGCAGTATTTT	CATSRDRRGASDTQYF
14	TRBV7-2	TRBJ2-5	NA	NA	TGTGCCAGCAGCCGTAGCGGTAACCAAGAGACCCAGTACTTC	CASSRSGNQETQYF
14	TRBV6-5	TRBJ1-1	TRBD1	once	TGTGCCAGCAGTTCCCCAGGGGGTTGGACTGAAGCTTTCTTT	CASSSPGGWTEAFF
16	TRBV18	TRBJ2-2	NA	NA	TGTGCCAGCTCACCCCTGGGCTCAGGGAACACCGGGGAGCTGTTTTTT	CASSPLGSGNTGELFF
13	TRBV10-2	TRBJ2-2	TRBD2	NA	TGCGCCAGCGTTAGCGGGGGCGGCGGGGAGCTGTTTTTT	CASVSGGGGELFF
11	TRBV30	TRBJ2-7	NA	once	TGTGCCTGGAGTTTCCTTGGCGAGCAGTACTTC	CAWSFLGEQYF
14	TRBV18	TRBJ2-3	NA	NA	TGTGCCAGCTCACCAAGGGGATTCACAGATACGCAGTATTTT	CASSPRGFTDTQYF
13	TRBV14	TRBJ2-3	NA	NA	TGTGCCAGCAGCCAAGCCGCCGCAGATACGCAGTATTTT	CASSQAAADTQYF
14	TRBV6-1	TRBJ2-1	NA	NA	TGTGCCAGCAGTGAAGGTGACACCCTGAATGAGCAGTTCTTC	CASSEGDTLNEQFF
14	TRBV5-4	TRBJ1-1	TRBD1	NA	TGTGCCAGCAGGGCAGGGGGCGCGAACACTGAAGCTTTCTTT	CASRAGGANTEAFF
14	TRBV14	TRBJ1-1	NA	NA	TGTGCCAGCAGCCCACCCCGATGGGACACTGAAGCTTTCTTT	CASSPPRWDTEAFF
16	TRBV5-1	TRBJ2-1	NA	NA	TGCGCCAGCAGCTTGGGGGCGGGGTTGGGAGCCAATGAGCAGTTCTTC	CASSLGAGLGANEQFF
15	TRBV4-3	TRBJ1-1	NA	NA	TGCGCCAGCAGCCAAGATCCCAGCCTGAACACTGAAGCTTTCTTT	CASSQDPSLNTEAFF